These 15 T cell receptor beta chains came from one sample sequenced in a study of cytomegalovirus exposure and HLA in healthy donors. PCR employed 60 Vbeta and 13 Jbeta primers. Libraries were prepared by immunoSEQ multiplex PCR; TCRdb keeps only in-frame clonotypes and omits some of them. The sample lists about 130,000 clones; roughly 80% were seen once. Sequences were obtained from PBMCs. The source of these receptors is a man under 40 in good health and CMV-seronegative.

This clone came up a few times. The chain has TRBV6-6 and TRBJ2-2; TRBD1 aligns across 9 bases. This CDR3 spans 16 amino acids. The junction had 3 bases not matched to a gene; V was cut back by 3 bases and J by 1 base. The V gene's germline CDR1 is MNHNY and CDR2 SVGAGI (reference sequence). DNA of the CDR3: TGTGCCAGCAGTTATTACAGGGGGCGGAACACCGGGGAGCTGTTTTTT. Protein product: CASSYYRGRNTGELFF.

This sequence joins TRBV27 and TRBJ1-2; TRBD1 might be the D (5 bases). Germline lookup yields CDR1 MNHEY and CDR2 SMNVEV (reference sequence). The CDR3 has 13 residues. The V gene lost 6 bases and the J gene lost 5 bases, with 13 bases spanning the gap. CDR3: CASSLGTIYGYTF. As DNA, the CDR3 is TGTGCCAGCAGCCTCGGGACTATTTATGGCTACACCTTC.

The chain has TRBV10-3 and TRBJ2-2; weak D call: TRBD1 (7 bases). CDR1 is ENHRY, CDR2 SYGVKD, per germline. This CDR3 spans 14 amino acids. Deletions cut 11 bases from V and 4 bases from J, with 17 bases between. CDR3 sequence reads: CAHAEGAATGELFF. Written as DNA, the CDR3 is TGTGCCCACGCGGAGGGGGCGGCCACCGGGGAGCTGTTTTTT.

The rearrangement links TRBV7-5 to TRBJ2-1; the table names TRBD2, a call not compared with the DNA. TRBV7-5 is marked as a pseudogene. The CDR3 is 14 residues long. The CDR3 sequence: CARSTRFSYNEQFF. The CDR3, as DNA: TGTGCCAGAAGCACTAGATTCTCCTACAATGAGCAGTTCTTC.

This chain joins TRBV28 and TRBJ1-4; 8 bases fit TRBD1. This CDR3 is 16 amino acids long. J gave up 7 bases and V 6 bases, and 13 bases lay outside the gene matches. The V gene's germline CDR1 is MDHEN and CDR2 SYDVKM. CDR3 DNA: TGTGCCAGCAGCCCCGGGGGGCAGGGGGCTGGTGAAAAACTGTTTTTT. This sequence encodes CASSPGGQGAGEKLFF.

This sequence joins TRBV28 and TRBJ1-2; D might be TRBD1 (6 bases). CDR1 and CDR2 (germline): MDHEN, SYDVKM. This CDR3 spans 16 amino acids. The ends were cut back, 4 bases at V and 7 bases at J, with 22 bases in the middle. CDR3 bases: TGTGCCAGCAGTTCCGCGGACAGTACCTCGAGGCGTGGCTACACCTTC. This gives the protein CASSSADSTSRRGYTF.

This clone was detected only once. This rearrangement joins TRBV5-6 to TRBJ2-7; 13 nucleotides line up with TRBD2. Germline CDR1 and CDR2: SGHDT and YYEEEE. CDR3 size: 17 residues. The V gene end was trimmed by 0 bases and the J gene end by 4 bases; junction bases not matched to a gene: 7. As DNA, the CDR3 is TGTGCCAGCAGCTTGGCCAAAGGACTAGCGGGAGTTTACGAGCAGTACTTC. This translates into CASSLAKGLAGVYEQYF.

With respect to this clone: Other DNA sequences from this sample encode an identical CDR3 as well. This chain connects TRBV28 to TRBJ2-5, with 7 nucleotides matching TRBD1. The CDR3 length is 14 residues. From germline, CDR1 is MDHEN and CDR2 SYDVKM. V shed 4 bases and J 3 bases; nucleotides not matched to a gene: 5. The DNA for the CDR3 is TGTGCCAGCAGTTCCCCCGACAGGGAAGAGACCCAGTACTTC. Residues: CASSSPDREETQYF.

J is TRBJ2-1 and V is TRBV19, with 12 bases fitting TRBD2. CDR3 length equals 14 residues. Trimming at V came to 5 bases and at J to 7 bases, leaving 3 bases not matched to a gene. CDR1 LNHDA and CDR2 SQIVND come from the germline V gene (reference sequence). The CDR3 protein is CASSLAGGRNEQFF. CDR3 in DNA: TGTGCCAGTAGTCTAGCGGGAGGGCGGAATGAGCAGTTCTTC.

The J gene is TRBJ2-2, the V gene TRBV5-4; a possible D gene is TRBD1 (6 bases). CDR3 length: 15 residues. V shed 4 bases and J shed 5 bases, with 15 bases lying between them. CDR1 is SGHNT and CDR2 is YYREEE in the germline V gene (reference sequence). The CDR3 nucleotides read TGTGCCAGCAGCACCCGGACAGTCGAAACCGGGGAGCTGTTTTTT. Its protein product is CASSTRTVETGELFF.

This clone was found a few times. This sequence joins TRBV12-5 and TRBJ2-3; 11 positions match TRBD2. This CDR3 comprises 16 residues. V shed 3 bases and J 3 bases; nucleotides not matched to a gene: 5. Per the germline V gene, CDR1 is LGHNT and CDR2 is FRNRAP. The CDR3 is CASGFILAGDTDTQYF. The CDR3 region has the DNA TGTGCTAGTGGTTTTATACTAGCGGGGGATACAGATACGCAGTATTTT.

The genes are TRBV19 and TRBJ2-5; TRBD1 matches 9 bases. This CDR3 contains 14 residues. Germline values: CDR1 LNHDA, CDR2 SQIVND (reference sequence). The V gene end was trimmed by 5 bases and the J gene end by 4 bases; junction bases not matched to a gene: 5. CDR3 in DNA: TGTGCCAGTAGTCCTGGGACAGGGACAGAGACCCAGTACTTC. Encoded protein: CASSPGTGTETQYF.

This clone is medium-sized in the sample. The chain joins TRBV4-3 to TRBJ1-4; D not certain. The CDR3 sequence is 15 residues long. Trimming stripped 0 bases from V and 4 bases from J, with 9 bases between. The germline V gene has CDR1 LGHNA and CDR2 YSLEER. The CDR3 loop reads CASSQERKINEKLFF. CDR3 nucleotide sequence: TGCGCCAGCAGCCAAGAGAGGAAGATTAATGAAAAACTGTTTTTT.

The chain has TRBV7-3 and TRBJ2-5, with a tentative D call TRBD2 (6 bases). CDR1 and CDR2 from the germline V gene are SGHTA and FQGTGA. The V and J ends lost 5 bases and 5 bases respectively, with 18 bases between them. The CDR3 is made up of 15 amino acids. The DNA of the CDR3 is TGTGCCAGCAGCAGACTGGGACTGGCACGGGAGACCCAGTACTTC. This codes for CASSRLGLARETQYF. Filled out from reference TRBV7-3 and TRBJ2-5, the complete variable domain reads GAGVSQTPSNKVTEKGKYVELRCDPISGHTALYWYRQSLGQGPEFLIYFQGTGAADDSGLPNDRFFAVRPEGSVSTLKIQRTERGDSAVYLCASSRLGLARETQYFGPGTRLLVL.

The chain carries TRBV7-2 and TRBJ2-7; 7 positions agree with TRBD2. J gave up 6 bases and V 3 bases, and 5 bases lay outside the gene matches. There are 13 residues in the CDR3. The germline CDR1 and CDR2 sequences are SGHTA and FQGNSA. CDR3 in amino acids: CASSLRESGEQYF. The CDR3 DNA reads TGTGCCAGCAGCTTGCGGGAGTCGGGCGAGCAGTACTTC. Together with reference TRBV7-2 and TRBJ2-7, the CDR3 gives the full variable domain: GAGVSQSPSNKVTEKGKDVELRCDPISGHTALYWYRQSLGQGLEFLIYFQGNSAPDKSGLPSDRFSAERTGGSVSTLTIQRTQQEDSAVYLCASSLRESGEQYFGPGTRLTVT.